This TCR beta chain was identified in a study of CD8 T cells in ankylosing spondylitis (dated by TCRdb to about 2017). Context from the whole study: T cell receptor beta repertoires were profiled in healthy donors and ankylosing spondylitis patients so that disease-linked TCR variants could be found. Peripheral blood samples were taken, and synovial fluid was additionally collected from ankylosing spondylitis patients. The full study cohort was made up of over 20 ankylosing spondylitis patients and fewer than 120 healthy donors.

The CDR3 spans 16 residues, from the cysteine through the phenylalanine. Here the CDR3 DNA is all that survives: 48 bases in frame from base 1. Trimming at the junction amounts to 1 base on V and 1 base on J, and the germline ends lie 11 bases apart. From a lookup of the germline V gene (reference sequence), CDR1 and CDR2 are PRHDT and FYEKMQ. Sequencer: Illumina HiSeq 2500. Quantitative 5'-RACE with molecular barcodes was used to prepare TCR beta libraries. Concerning the study's data processing: A new computational method based on a probabilistic model of VDJ rearrangement was used to identify disease-linked TCR variants. The raw public data were reprocessed by TCRdb itself: fastp quality trimming at Q25, MiXCR clonotype calling, in-frame beta chains only. Under each unique CDR3 protein, matching rows form one entry showing the most common genes and DNA. The V and J calls reflect TCRdb's pipeline rather than the authors' work. Counted in this sample were a few hundred thousand distinct CDR3 sequences; approximately 20% of them appeared once. Together, the top ten hold more than 40% of the sample.

As for this clonotype: Its specific antigen is unknown. Base qualities were left out, and no much larger clone turns up one base away.

Overall study outcomes, separate from this receptor: Some motif variants were previously reported in synovial fluid and blood of reactive arthritis patients, suggesting common disease-initiation mechanisms. Blood from ankylosing spondylitis patients appeared to be characterized by a TCR beta motif composed of under 10 highly homologous amino acid variants. The disease-linked clones were reported to be significantly enriched in matched synovial fluid samples from ankylosing spondylitis patients. In peripheral blood, the disease-linked clones were found at relatively low frequencies and had a CD8+ phenotype.

The sequence links TRBV13 to TRBJ2-1, with the D call tentatively TRBD1 or TRBD2, each fitting 5 bases. Sequences were obtained from blood, either unsorted or a sorted T cell fraction (not recorded which). The sequence was collected from a male donor with ankylosing spondylitis. The CDR3 has the sequence CASSLDGTPSYNEQFF. The DNA sequence reads TGTGCCAGCAGCTTAGATGGGACCCCGTCCTACAATGAGCAGTTCTTC.